The next 8 T cell receptor beta chains were all read from a single sample in a study of beta chain features in type 1 diabetes. Reverse transcribing all isolated RNA meant expressed TCRB transcripts were sequenced. TCRdb keeps only in-frame clones here, not all; method: immunoSEQ multiplex PCR. The table has hundreds of thousands of clones, about a sixth seen once. The specimen sequenced was naive CD4+ T cells from blood. These receptors originate from a woman aged 18-35 years in good health.

A few counts support this clone. The chain carries TRBV7-2 and TRBJ2-5, with 7 bases matching TRBD2. V was pared by 5 bases and J by 5 bases, with 11 bases of the junction left unmatched. Germline loops: CDR1 SGHTA, CDR2 FQGNSA. CDR3 length equals 15 residues. The CDR3 protein is CASSAGVNRVETQYF. The CDR3 bases are TGTGCCAGCAGCGCGGGGGTTAATCGGGTGGAGACCCAGTACTTC.

This clone has just a few counts. This chain uses TRBV9 with TRBJ2-7; TRBD1 aligns across 8 bases. CDR3 length: 14 residues. The V gene's germline CDR1 is SGDLS and CDR2 YYNGEE. J lost 4 bases, V lost 5 bases, and 8 bases had no gene match. This CDR3 reads CASSPTGQVYEQYF. The CDR3 DNA sequence: TGTGCCAGCAGTCCAACGGGACAGGTGTACGAGCAGTACTTC.

As for this clone: The junction and the germline gene differ at one end; a read error may be behind it. This chain uses TRBV7-3 with TRBJ1-2, with no clear D. CDR1 is SGHTA, CDR2 FQGTGA, per germline. This CDR3 spans 8 amino acids. The CDR3 region is CASSFLVF. The CDR3, as DNA: TGTGCCAGCAGCTTTTTGGTTTTC. The variable domain in full, with the rest retrieved from reference TRBV7-3 and TRBJ1-2, is GAGVSQTPSNKVTEKGKYVELRCDPISGHTALYWYRQSLGQGPEFLIYFQGTGAADDSGLPNDRFFAVRPEGSVSTLKIQRTERGDSAVYLCASSFLVFGSGTRLTVV.

This sequence joins TRBV7-3 and TRBJ2-1; D may be TRBD1 or TRBD2 (5 bases each). Germline CDR1 is SGHTA and CDR2 is FQGTGA. V lost 7 bases to trimming and J lost 2 bases, with 18 bases between them. This CDR3 spans 16 amino acids. The CDR3 reads CASILLPGRTYNEQFF. The CDR3 coding sequence is TGTGCCAGCATCCTCCTTCCGGGACGAACCTACAATGAGCAGTTCTTC.

This clone was found a few times. This chain links TRBV19 with TRBJ1-5; 7 positions agree with TRBD1. The CDR3 is 18 residues long. CDR1 and CDR2 (germline): LNHDA, SQIVND (reference sequence). The V segment lost 5 bases and the J segment 6 bases; nucleotides outside the gene matches: 19. The chain's CDR3 is CASSRTPRRGRLFQPQHF. Here the CDR3 DNA reads TGTGCCAGTAGTCGTACGCCGCGGAGGGGGCGTTTATTTCAGCCCCAGCATTTT.

A few counts support this clone. The chain uses TRBV7-8 and TRBJ2-3, with D unclear. Germline CDR1 is SGHVS and CDR2 is FQNEAQ. The CDR3 is made up of 15 amino acids. The V end lost 0 bases, the J end lost 3 bases, and 10 bases lay between the germline ends. CDR3 region: CASSLAVLGTDTQYF. CDR3 bases: TGTGCCAGCAGCTTAGCGGTTTTGGGTACAGATACGCAGTATTTT. Drawing the rest from reference TRBV7-8 and TRBJ2-3, the complete variable domain is GAGVSQSPRYKVAKRGQDVALRCDPISGHVSLFWYQQALGQGPEFLTYFQNEAQLDKSGLPSDRFFAERPEGSVSTLKIQRTQQEDSAVYLCASSLAVLGTDTQYFGPGTRLTVL.

This clone was counted only a few times. This chain joins TRBV12-5 and TRBJ2-3, with D possibly being TRBD2 (5 bases). Trimming took 1 base from V and 12 from J, leaving 14 bases between them. The CDR3 runs to 13 residues. In germline, CDR1 is LGHNT, CDR2 FRNRAP. CDR3 nucleotides: TGTGCTAGTGGTTTGGGAGTACGACTATCCCAGTATTTT. Translation gives CASGLGVRLSQYF.

The chain uses TRBV7-2 and TRBJ2-5, with TRBD1 as a possible D gene (6 bases). The ends were cut back, 5 bases at V and 9 bases at J, with 10 bases in the middle. Germline assignment: CDR1 SGHTA and CDR2 FQGNSA. This CDR3 comprises 11 residues. The CDR3 sequence: CASSAQGSQYF. CDR3 nucleotide sequence: TGTGCCAGCAGCGCACAGGGATCCCAGTACTTC.